The next 2 T cell receptor beta chains were all read from a single sample in a study of T cell clusters in autoimmune cytopenias. TRB was amplified from about 270 ng of peripheral blood genomic DNA per sample. TRB rearrangements were amplified by touch-down multiplex PCR with mixed TRB-A/B primers. TCRdb reprocessed the multiplex PCR reads, with one entry per CDR3 protein and no DNA. The ten top clones account for around 4.7%, within a sample of roughly 7,000 distinct CDR3 sequences. Separately, the same data were catalogued under a study of T cell repertoires in aging, cancer and after chemotherapy.

Sequenced sample: peripheral blood. Receptors originate from a human donor in good health.

The chain is built from TRBV5-1 and TRBJ1-4. Germline values: CDR1 SGHRS, CDR2 YFSETQ. The CDR3 is made up of 14 amino acids. The CDR3 sequence is CASSPTSTNEKLFF.

The chain uses TRBV5-3 and TRBJ2-2; TCRdb outputs TRBD2, but without DNA this stays unchecked. TRBV5-3 falls under the ORF class, with uncertain function. The CDR3 sequence is 16 residues long. The CDR3 sequence: CARSLGLAGGPGELFF.